This T cell receptor (beta chain) was profiled in a study of blood T cell repertoires in COVID-19. Whole-study context: The analysed material was cDNA or gDNA that came from T cells, B-cell-depleted T cells, or PBMCs.

Original methodology: Researchers report that nucleated cell counts were estimated from reference gene primer amplification. Measured with immunoSEQ multiplex PCR; TCRdb has only the in-frame clones, and not every one. V and J calls and clone size are those listed in that table; D and trimming were worked out from the DNA. The data contain nearly 80,000 clones, about four fifths of them singletons. Germline loops: CDR1 MGHDK, CDR2 SYGVNS. V shed 4 bases and J shed 4 bases, with 4 bases lying between them. This CDR3 has 12 residues. The chain has TRBV25-1 and TRBJ1-4; D call uncertain. The sample consisted of peripheral blood. The TCR comes from a woman in her 70s with acute or convalescent COVID-19. CDR3: CASSARNEKLFF. Written as DNA, the CDR3 is TGTGCCAGCAGTGCTCGTAATGAAAAACTGTTTTTT.